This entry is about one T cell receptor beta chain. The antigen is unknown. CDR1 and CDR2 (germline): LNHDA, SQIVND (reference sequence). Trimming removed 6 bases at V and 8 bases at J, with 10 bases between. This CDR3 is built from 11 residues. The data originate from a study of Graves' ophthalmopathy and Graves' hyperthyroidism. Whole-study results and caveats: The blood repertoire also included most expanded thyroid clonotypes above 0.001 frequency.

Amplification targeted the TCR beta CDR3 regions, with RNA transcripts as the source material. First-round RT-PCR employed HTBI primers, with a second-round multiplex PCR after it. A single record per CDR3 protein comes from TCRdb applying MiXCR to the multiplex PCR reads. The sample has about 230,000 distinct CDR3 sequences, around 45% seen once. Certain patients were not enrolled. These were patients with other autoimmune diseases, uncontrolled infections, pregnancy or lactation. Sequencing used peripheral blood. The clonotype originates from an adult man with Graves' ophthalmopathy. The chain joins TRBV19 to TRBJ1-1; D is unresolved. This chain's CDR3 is CASRRESEAFF. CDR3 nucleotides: TGTGCCAGTAGGAGGGAATCAGAAGCTTTCTTT.